These 2 T cell receptor beta chains originate from one sample sequenced in a study of T cells in Graves' hyperthyroidism and ophthalmopathy. From RNA transcripts, TCR beta CDR3 regions were amplified. A first-round RT-PCR of the TCR CDR3 used the HTBI primer set. One entry per CDR3 protein results from TCRdb running MiXCR on the multiplex PCR reads. Among about 480,000 distinct CDR3 sequences, roughly a quarter were seen once, and the ten largest hold about 10%. Sequencing was carried out using blood. All receptors come from a woman aged 25 to 39 with Graves' ophthalmopathy.

This rearrangement joins TRBV11-2 to TRBJ2-3; D unresolved. Trimming pared 0 bases from V and 2 bases from J, leaving 3 bases between. This CDR3 spans 13 amino acids. Per germline, CDR1 SGHAT and CDR2 FQNNGV. The CDR3 region is CASSLDTTDTQYF. CDR3 in DNA: TGTGCCAGCAGCTTAGACACCACAGATACGCAGTATTTT.

This clonotype showed up many times. The chain joins TRBV7-2 to TRBJ2-7, with D possibly TRBD1 on 6 matching bases. This CDR3 is 14 amino acids long. Looked up from germline, CDR1 is SGHTA and CDR2 is FQGNSA. The V and J ends lost 1 base and 3 bases respectively, with 10 bases between them. The CDR3 DNA sequence: TGTGCCAGCAGCTTAGGGGACATACACTACGAGCAGTACTTC. It specifies CASSLGDIHYEQYF.